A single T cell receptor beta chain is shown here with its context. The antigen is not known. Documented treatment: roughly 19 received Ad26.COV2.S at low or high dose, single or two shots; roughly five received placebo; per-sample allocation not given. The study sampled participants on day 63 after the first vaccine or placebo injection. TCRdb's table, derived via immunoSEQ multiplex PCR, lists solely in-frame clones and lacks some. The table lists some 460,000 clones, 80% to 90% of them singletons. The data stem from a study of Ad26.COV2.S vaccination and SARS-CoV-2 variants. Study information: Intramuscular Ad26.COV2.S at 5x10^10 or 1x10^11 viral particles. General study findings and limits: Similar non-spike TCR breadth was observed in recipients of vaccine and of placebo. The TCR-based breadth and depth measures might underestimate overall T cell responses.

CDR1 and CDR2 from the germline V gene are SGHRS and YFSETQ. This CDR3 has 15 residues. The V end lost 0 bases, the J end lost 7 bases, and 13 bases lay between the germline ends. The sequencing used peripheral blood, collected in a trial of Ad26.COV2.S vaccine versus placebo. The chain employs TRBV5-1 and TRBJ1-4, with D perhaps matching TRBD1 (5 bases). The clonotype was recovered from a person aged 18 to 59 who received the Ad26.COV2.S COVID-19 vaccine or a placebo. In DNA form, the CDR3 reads TGCGCCAGCAGCTTGGGGGGGTTCGTAGGTGAAAAACTGTTTTTT. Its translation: CASSLGGFVGEKLFF. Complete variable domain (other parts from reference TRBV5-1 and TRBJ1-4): KAGVTQTPRYLIKTRGQQVTLSCSPISGHRSVSWYQQTPGQGLQFLFEYFSETQRNKGNFPGRFSGRQFSNSRSEMNVSTLELGDSALYLCASSLGGFVGEKLFFGSGTQLSVL.